Following are 18 T cell receptor beta chains from one sample sequenced in a study of T cell responses to AZD1222 COVID-19 vaccine. The protocol was immunoSEQ multiplex PCR, while the TCRdb copy is restricted to in-frame clones and leaves out a portion. The sample has 100,000 to 150,000 clones, about 90% seen once; the top ten hold about 1.1%. The material sequenced was peripheral blood, taken on day 0 of AZD1222 vaccination. The receptors originated from an adult in good health.

The chain is built from TRBV3-1 (or the pseudogene TRBV3-2) and TRBJ1-1; no reliable D call. Looked up from germline, CDR1 is LGHDT and CDR2 is YNNKEL (reference sequence). The CDR3 spans 13 residues. Trimming removed 1 base from V and 5 bases from J, with 8 bases in between. The CDR3 reads CASSQVLVTEAFF. The DNA of the CDR3 is TGTGCCAGCAGCCAAGTTTTGGTGACTGAAGCTTTCTTT.

The gene calls are TRBV6-4 and TRBJ2-3; D ambiguous. The CDR3 is made up of 13 amino acids. The V gene lost 1 base and the J gene lost 2 bases, with 4 bases spanning the gap. The V gene's germline CDR1 is MRHNA and CDR2 SNTAGT. The CDR3, as DNA: TGTGCCAGCAGTGACTACCACACAGATACGCAGTATTTT. Encoded protein: CASSDYHTDTQYF.

The V gene is TRBV19, the J gene TRBJ1-5; D may be TRBD1 (5 bases). The CDR3 has 16 amino acids. V was clipped by 5 bases and J by 0 bases, with 14 bases between them. CDR1 is LNHDA, CDR2 SQIVND, per germline (reference sequence). CDR3: CASSPRGQGSNQPQHF. For the CDR3, the DNA is TGTGCCAGTAGTCCCAGAGGCCAGGGTAGCAATCAGCCCCAGCATTTT.

The chain links TRBV2 to TRBJ2-1; 14 bases align to TRBD2. Unmatched junction bases numbered 2, after V lost 7 bases and J lost 6 bases. Germline V CDR1 and CDR2: SNHLY, FYNNEI. This CDR3 contains 14 residues. CDR3 sequence reads: CASTTSGRGNEQFF. In DNA form, the CDR3 reads TGTGCCAGCACGACTAGCGGGAGGGGCAATGAGCAGTTCTTC.

The CDR3 sequence is CASSFGQGRGYQETQYF. In DNA form, the CDR3 reads TGCGCCAGCAGCTTCGGACAGGGGAGGGGGTACCAAGAGACCCAGTACTTC. The genes are TRBV5-1 and TRBJ2-5; 9 bases fit TRBD1. Unmatched junction bases numbered 8, after V lost 2 bases and J lost 0 bases. This CDR3 has 17 residues. Germline values: CDR1 SGHRS, CDR2 YFSETQ.

This clone was recorded once. The V and J genes are TRBV7-9 and TRBJ1-5; a possible D gene is TRBD1 (6 bases). From germline, CDR1 is SEHNR and CDR2 FQNEAQ (reference sequence). Trimming removed 0 bases from V and 2 bases from J, with 11 bases in between. This CDR3 region has 16 residues. CDR3 sequence: CASSLALGGGNQPQHF. The DNA of the CDR3 is TGTGCCAGCAGCTTAGCGCTAGGGGGAGGCAATCAGCCCCAGCATTTT. Using reference TRBV7-9 and TRBJ1-5 for the parts outside the CDR3, the full variable domain is DTGVSQNPRHKITKRGQNVTFRCDPISEHNRLYWYRQTLGQGPEFLTYFQNEAQLEKSRLLSDRFSAERPKGSFSTLEIQRTEQGDSAMYLCASSLALGGGNQPQHFGDGTRLSIL.

This clone has a handful of counts. The chain links TRBV27 to TRBJ1-2; TRBD1 is a possible D gene (6 bases). The CDR3 contains 14 residues. The germline V gene encodes CDR1 MNHEY and CDR2 SMNVEV (reference sequence). Trimming took 8 bases from V and 7 from J, leaving 20 bases between them. CDR3 loop: CASGNRVEVGGYTF. In nucleotides, the CDR3 is TGTGCCAGCGGAAACAGGGTGGAGGTCGGTGGCTACACCTTC.

The J gene is TRBJ2-3, the V gene TRBV14; 9 bases match TRBD2. Germline values: CDR1 SGHDN, CDR2 FVKESK. J lost 2 bases, V lost 0 bases, and 9 bases had no gene match. There are 18 residues in the CDR3. The CDR3, as DNA: TGTGCCAGCAGCCAAGATCAGGGGCTAGCGGGACTCACAGATACGCAGTATTTT. This codes for CASSQDQGLAGLTDTQYF. The full variable domain, rest sourced from reference TRBV14 and TRBJ2-3, is EAGVTQFPSHSVIEKGQTVTLRCDPISGHDNLYWYRRVMGKEIKFLLHFVKESKQDESGMPNNRFLAERTGGTYSTLKVQPAELEDSGVYFCASSQDQGLAGLTDTQYFGPGTRLTVL.

V is TRBV19 and J is TRBJ1-5; TRBD1 matches 11 bases. Trimming removed 9 bases from V and 6 bases from J; junction bases left unmatched: 10. Germline V CDR1 and CDR2: LNHDA, SQIVND (reference sequence). CDR3 length equals 15 residues. CDR3 region: CASSPRTGGGQPQHF. CDR3 nucleotide sequence: TGTGCCAGCAGTCCGCGGACAGGGGGCGGTCAGCCCCAGCATTTT.

The chain joins TRBV3-1 (or the pseudogene TRBV3-2) to TRBJ2-1, with D possibly TRBD1 on 6 matching bases. V lost 1 base to trimming and J lost 3 bases, with 10 bases between them. Germline V gene data show CDR1 as LGHDT and CDR2 as YNNKEL (reference sequence). CDR3 length equals 15 residues. CDR3 DNA sequence: TGTGCCAGCAGCCAAGCAGGGGTGGTCTACAATGAGCAGTTCTTC. Its protein product is CASSQAGVVYNEQFF.

As for this clone: Germline is not matched at one junction end, which may reflect a read error. This chain links TRBV7-7 with TRBJ2-5; TRBD2 matches 9 bases. The germline V gene encodes CDR1 SSHAT and CDR2 FNYEAQ (reference sequence). This CDR3 has 14 amino acids. CDR3 DNA: TGTGCTAGCAGCAAACAGACTAGCGGAGAGACCCAGTACTTC. Its protein is CASSKQTSGETQYF.

V and J are TRBV7-8 and TRBJ2-1; 7 bases are shared with TRBD2. Trimming took 5 bases from V and 4 from J; bases not matched to a gene: 11. Germline CDR1 SGHVS, CDR2 FQNEAQ. CDR3 length: 16 amino acids. The CDR3 sequence is CASSPGGGRGYNEQFF. DNA of the CDR3: TGTGCCAGCAGCCCAGGTGGCGGGAGAGGTTACAATGAGCAGTTCTTC.

V usage is TRBV27 and J usage is TRBJ2-3; 9 positions match TRBD2. J was trimmed by 5 bases and V by 3 bases; bases with no gene match: 6. The length of the CDR3 is 15 residues. Germline V gives CDR1 MNHEY, CDR2 SMNVEV (reference sequence). Here the CDR3 reads CASSFVAGVRDTQYF. Here the CDR3 DNA reads TGTGCCAGCAGTTTTGTAGCGGGAGTACGAGATACGCAGTATTTT.

The rearrangement joins TRBV19 to TRBJ1-6; 7 bases are a match to TRBD1. Looked up from germline, CDR1 is LNHDA and CDR2 is SQIVND (reference sequence). Trimming removed 2 bases from V and 8 bases from J; junction bases left unmatched: 3. The CDR3 length is 14 residues. CDR3 sequence (DNA): TGTGCCAGTAGTATAACAGGGGTAGATTCACCCCTCCACTTT. It is translated as CASSITGVDSPLHF.

This chain uses TRBV30 with TRBJ2-1; D gene ambiguous. In germline, CDR1 is GTSNPN, CDR2 SVGIG (reference sequence). V lost 1 base, J lost 3 bases, and 1 base lay in between. This CDR3 comprises 11 residues. CDR3 DNA sequence: TGTGCCTGGAGTGACTACAATGAGCAGTTCTTC. As protein: CAWSDYNEQFF.

The chain is built from TRBV28 and TRBJ2-7, with TRBD2 matching over 8 bases. The CDR3 has 15 residues. V shed 5 bases and J 1 base; nucleotides not matched to a gene: 7. Germline values: CDR1 MDHEN, CDR2 SYDVKM. Here the CDR3 DNA reads TGTGCCAGCAGTATAGCGGGGAGCGGTTCCTACGAGCAGTACTTC. This sequence encodes CASSIAGSGSYEQYF.

The rearrangement uses TRBV30 and TRBJ1-2; TRBD1 agrees at 7 bases. Germline V gene sequence: CDR1 GTSNPN, CDR2 SVGIG (reference sequence). Losses at the gene ends were 0 bases for V and 5 bases for J; bases not matched to a gene: 9. This CDR3 is 15 amino acids long. CDR3 DNA sequence: TGTGCCTGGAGTGTAAACAGGGGACGAAAATATGGCTACACCTTC. This encodes CAWSVNRGRKYGYTF.

The chain has TRBV2 and TRBJ2-7, with 7 bases fitting TRBD2. There are 14 residues in the CDR3. After removal of 2 bases from V and 1 base from J, the junction contained 2 bases not matched to a gene. The V gene's germline CDR1 is SNHLY and CDR2 FYNNEI. The CDR3 loop reads CASSERRESYEQYF. In DNA form, the CDR3 reads TGTGCCAGCAGTGAAAGGCGGGAGTCCTACGAGCAGTACTTC.